This T cell receptor beta chain was sequenced during a study of T cells after yellow fever vaccination. The study, taken as a whole, reports: Only a minor proportion of clonotypes was detected across both CD4 and CD8 compartments. Weaker overall, the secondary response nonetheless peaked faster (day 5 versus 15). At 95% to 98% for CD4 and 75% to 90% for CD8, most primary-vaccination clones showed up again after the booster.

UMIs and a universal primer site were added when TCR cDNA was made by 5'RACE template switching. TCRdb passed the 5' RACE reads through MiXCR, listing each CDR3 protein once. The sample records about 68,000 distinct CDR3 sequences, about 7% being singletons. In its sample, this clonotype was seen a few times. The antigen remains undetermined. The CDR3 sequence is 16 residues long. After removal of 0 bases from V and 4 bases from J, the junction contained 7 bases not matched to a gene. Germline CDR1 reads MNHNS; CDR2 reads SASEGT. The material was CD8+ T cells sorted from PBMCs, obtained approximately 40 days after the first yellow fever vaccination. The TCR sequence derives from a man between 18 and 35 years old who received the YFV17D yellow fever vaccine. The genes are TRBV6-1 and TRBJ2-3; 7 bases are shared with TRBD1. CDR3 region: CASSEAQGEKADTQYF. The CDR3 DNA is TGTGCCAGCAGTGAAGCTCAGGGGGAAAAAGCAGATACGCAGTATTTT.